This T cell receptor beta chain comes out of a study of blood T cell repertoires in COVID-19. Across the whole study: From T cells, B-cell-depleted T cells, or PBMCs came the material, which was cDNA or gDNA.

Original handling: Reference gene primer amplification yielded estimated nucleated cell counts. Using immunoSEQ multiplex PCR, the repertoire was profiled, and TCRdb retains in-frame clones only, with some absent. The DNA was the basis for D and trimming; V, J and clone size are from that table. The sample carries around 160,000 clones, roughly 76% recorded once. The V gene's germline CDR1 is MNHNS and CDR2 SASEGT. The CDR3 consists of 14 residues. Trimming cost V 2 bases and J 8 bases, with 15 bases left between them. The sequenced sample consisted of peripheral blood. The chain has TRBV6-1 and TRBJ1-2, with D tentatively TRBD1 (5 bases). This TCR was recovered from a human donor with acute or convalescent COVID-19. The donor label of this sample is uncertain. The CDR3 is CASSEQGKRDGYTF. CDR3 DNA: TGTGCCAGCAGTGAACAGGGAAAGCGAGACGGCTACACCTTC.